The T cell receptor (beta chain) under discussion was sequenced for a study of radiotherapy plus CTLA-4 blockade in lung cancer. Study outcomes and limitations: Blood-borne expansion of tumor-derived TCR clones followed radiotherapy plus ipilimumab.

There are a few counts of this clone. Its cognate antigen is unknown. Sequenced by immunoSEQ multiplex PCR; TCRdb stores in-frame clones only, minus some. The table shows approximately 80,000 clones, with around 74% occurring only once. CDR1 and CDR2 from the germline V gene are GTSNPN and SVGIG (reference sequence). The CDR3 spans 13 residues. V shed 6 bases and J 4 bases; nucleotides not matched to a gene: 3. The sequence came from a human donor with non-small cell lung cancer whose response to radiotherapy plus ipilimumab could not be evaluated. The chain combines TRBV30 with TRBJ1-6; 7 bases line up with TRBD1. This specimen consisted of peripheral blood, obtained from a patient treated with radiotherapy plus ipilimumab. The CDR3 nucleotides read TGTGCCTGCGACAGGGAATATAATTCACCCCTCCACTTT. The encoded protein is CACDREYNSPLHF.